This passage covers 12 T cell receptor beta chains from one sample sequenced in a study of response to subunit inactivated influenza vaccine. TCRdb passed the RT-PCR reads through MiXCR, listing each CDR3 protein once. The table lists about 520,000 distinct CDR3 sequences, approximately 7.2% of them singletons. This specimen was PBMCs from blood, taken around 25 months after vaccination. The receptor source for this set is a man aged 45 to 75 who received an inactivated influenza vaccine.

The chain carries TRBV5-1 and TRBJ1-1, with D unclear. V lost 0 bases, J lost 4 bases, and 10 bases lay in between. The V gene's germline CDR1 is SGHRS and CDR2 YFSETQ. The CDR3 length is 14 residues. In DNA, the CDR3 is TGCGCCAGCAGCTTGGACGGCTCGGCCACTGAAGCTTTCTTT. This sequence encodes CASSLDGSATEAFF.

Regarding this clonotype: One end of the junction is discordant with germline, which a read error may explain. DNA for the CDR3: TGCGCCAGCAGCTCTAGCGGGGGATTCCAAGAGACCCAGTACTTC. Its translation is CASSSSGGFQETQYF. The gene calls are TRBV11-2 and TRBJ2-5, with 10 bases fitting TRBD2. This CDR3 region has 15 residues. The germline V gene has CDR1 SGHAT and CDR2 FQNNGV.

There are many counts of this clonotype. This chain joins TRBV12-3 or TRBV12-4 and TRBJ2-7; 11 positions agree with TRBD2. Trimming removed 5 bases from V and 3 bases from J; junction bases left unmatched: 9. CDR3 length: 16 amino acids. This CDR3 reads CASSRLAGTLNYEQYF. CDR3 DNA sequence: TGTGCCAGCAGTCGACTAGCGGGGACCCTTAACTACGAGCAGTACTTC.

This clonotype was recorded a few times. CDR3 sequence reads: CAILGVNTGELFF. CDR3 DNA sequence: TGTGCCATCCTGGGGGTCAACACCGGGGAGCTGTTTTTT. This sequence joins TRBV28 and TRBJ2-2; D is tentatively TRBD1 or TRBD2 (5 bases each). The germline V gene has CDR1 MDHEN and CDR2 SYDVKM. This CDR3 comprises 13 residues. Trimming stripped 10 bases from V and 2 bases from J, with 11 bases between.

This clonotype has more than one count but fewer than ten. V usage is TRBV20-1 and J usage is TRBJ2-3, with 8 bases that match TRBD2. The CDR3 extends over 15 amino acids. The J segment lost 2 bases and the V segment lost 2 bases, leaving 6 bases of the junction unmatched. The V gene's germline CDR1 is DFQATT and CDR2 SNEGSKA (reference sequence). CDR3 protein: CSARFLAGLTDTQYF. In DNA form, the CDR3 reads TGCAGTGCTAGATTTTTAGCGGGACTCACAGATACGCAGTATTTT.

This sequence joins TRBV14 and TRBJ2-3; D possibly matches TRBD1 or TRBD2 (5 bases each). The CDR3 sequence is 17 residues long. V was shortened by 4 bases and J by 0 bases, with 17 bases between the two germline ends. Germline V CDR1 and CDR2: SGHDN, FVKESK. CDR3 bases: TGTGCCAGCAGCCCCTACGGGGCGCCCTTCAGCACAGATACGCAGTATTTT. This gives the protein CASSPYGAPFSTDTQYF.

This clonotype was observed a few times. V usage is TRBV28 and J usage is TRBJ2-1, with D possibly matching TRBD1 (6 bases). In germline, CDR1 is MDHEN, CDR2 SYDVKM. Trimming removed 0 bases at V and 8 bases at J, with 17 bases between. The CDR3 loop spans 16 amino acids. The CDR3 is CASSLWSGADIDEQFF. CDR3 in DNA: TGTGCCAGCAGTTTATGGTCAGGGGCCGATATAGATGAGCAGTTCTTC.

The rearrangement joins TRBV14 to TRBJ2-1, with D perhaps being TRBD1 or TRBD2 (5 bases each). Germline V gene sequence: CDR1 SGHDN, CDR2 FVKESK. Trimming cost V 0 bases and J 4 bases, with 13 bases left between them. This CDR3 has 16 amino acids. The CDR3 loop is CASSQEPGPLYNEQFF. The CDR3 DNA follows: TGTGCCAGCAGCCAAGAACCGGGACCCCTTTACAATGAGCAGTTCTTC.

This clonotype appeared a few times. This chain joins TRBV20-1 and TRBJ2-3; D tentatively reads TRBD1 or TRBD2 (5 bases each). Looked up from germline, CDR1 is DFQATT and CDR2 is SNEGSKA (reference sequence). The CDR3 extends over 16 amino acids. The ends were cut back, 0 bases at V and 0 bases at J, with 13 bases in the middle. CDR3 coding DNA: TGCAGTGCTAGAGATCTGACGGGGCCAAGCACAGATACGCAGTATTTT. As protein: CSARDLTGPSTDTQYF.

J is TRBJ2-5 and V is TRBV3-1; D call uncertain. CDR3 size: 13 residues. V was trimmed by 2 bases and J by 7 bases, leaving 11 bases between them. Germline loops: CDR1 LGHDT, CDR2 YNNKEL (reference sequence). The CDR3 DNA reads as TGTGCCAGCAGCCAAATCAGCGTTGGGACCCAGTACTTC. Amino acid sequence: CASSQISVGTQYF.

This clonotype was detected only a few times. This chain connects TRBV6-1 to TRBJ2-3; 7 positions agree with TRBD1. Germline-derived CDR1 and CDR2 are MNHNS and SASEGT. The V gene end was trimmed by 7 bases and the J gene end by 1 base; junction bases not matched to a gene: 11. CDR3 size: 16 residues. CDR3 residues: CASNTNRGWGTDTQYF. DNA of the CDR3: TGTGCCAGCAATACCAACAGGGGTTGGGGCACAGATACGCAGTATTTT.

Only a few counts were recorded for this clonotype. J is TRBJ2-5 and V is TRBV7-2, with TRBD1 matching over 9 bases. Germline V CDR1 and CDR2: SGHTA, FQGNSA. V lost 4 bases and J lost 5; bases outside the gene matches: 5. There are 14 residues in the CDR3. DNA for the CDR3: TGTGCCAGCAGCTCCACAGGGGGCGCCGAGACCCAGTACTTC. Its translation is CASSSTGGAETQYF.